Listed below are T cell receptor beta chains from one sample, sequenced in a study of shared clonotypes between healthy human individuals. Clones were sequenced by immunoSEQ multiplex PCR, and TCRdb holds only the in-frame ones, with some missing. The table lists 2 million to 2.5 million clones, about 94% of them singletons. Material for sequencing was naive CD8+ T cells sorted from blood. These receptors originate from a man between 18 and 35 years old in good health. Both conserved end residues are part of each CDR3. Each record gives: V gene, D gene, J gene, clone size, CDR3 DNA, CDR3 protein. D genes are given only for firm matches. Clone size is not always given. Where it is, it says once, few, many or a class for expanded clones.

v_call: TRBV5-4; d_call: .; j_call: TRBJ2-5; clone_size: .; cdr3_nt: TGTGCCAGCAGCTTGTCGGGTATAGGGGAGACCCAGTACTTC; cdr3_aa: CASSLSGIGETQYF
v_call: TRBV19; d_call: .; j_call: TRBJ2-3; clone_size: .; cdr3_nt: TGTGCCAGTAGCGGAGTCGGGGATACGCAGTATTTT; cdr3_aa: CASSGVGDTQYF
v_call: TRBV1; d_call: .; j_call: TRBJ2-7; clone_size: .; cdr3_nt: TGCACCAGCAGCGAAGAAGGCAGCGGGAGGGTCTCCTACGAGCAGTACTTC; cdr3_aa: CTSSEEGSGRVSYEQYF
v_call: TRBV5-4; d_call: .; j_call: TRBJ2-5; clone_size: .; cdr3_nt: TGTGCCAGCAGCTTCCGGCGGGAAACGGAGGAGACCCAGTACTTC; cdr3_aa: CASSFRRETEETQYF
v_call: TRBV30; d_call: .; j_call: TRBJ1-6; clone_size: .; cdr3_nt: TGTGCCTGGAATACAGGGTCTCGGTCACCCCTCCACTTT; cdr3_aa: CAWNTGSRSPLHF
v_call: TRBV4-1; d_call: TRBD1; j_call: TRBJ2-5; clone_size: .; cdr3_nt: TGCGCCAGCAGCCTTCGACAGGGCCCTCTGGCGCAAGAGACCCAGTACTTC; cdr3_aa: CASSLRQGPLAQETQYF
v_call: TRBV4-1; d_call: .; j_call: TRBJ1-2; clone_size: once; cdr3_nt: TGCGCCAGCAGCTCGACAGAAGCTAACTATGGCTACACCTTC; cdr3_aa: CASSSTEANYGYTF
v_call: TRBV28; d_call: .; j_call: TRBJ1-2; clone_size: .; cdr3_nt: TGTGCCAGCAGTTTAAGTCAGGGAGGTAACTATGGCTACACCTTC; cdr3_aa: CASSLSQGGNYGYTF
v_call: TRBV4-1; d_call: TRBD1; j_call: TRBJ2-7; clone_size: .; cdr3_nt: TGCGCCAGCAGCCAAGGTGGGACAGGAACCTACGAGCAGTACTTC; cdr3_aa: CASSQGGTGTYEQYF
v_call: TRBV7-3; d_call: .; j_call: TRBJ2-3; clone_size: .; cdr3_nt: TGTGCCAGCAGCTTAGGGGCTCACGGCACAGATACGCAGTATTTT; cdr3_aa: CASSLGAHGTDTQYF
v_call: TRBV19; d_call: .; j_call: TRBJ2-7; clone_size: .; cdr3_nt: TGTGCCAGTAGTGCCTTAGCAGCTTACGAGCAGTACTTC; cdr3_aa: CASSALAAYEQYF
v_call: TRBV27; d_call: TRBD1; j_call: TRBJ2-7; clone_size: .; cdr3_nt: TGTGCCAGCAGTTTGGGCAGGGGGCTATACGAGCAGTACTTC; cdr3_aa: CASSLGRGLYEQYF
v_call: TRBV7-9; d_call: .; j_call: TRBJ1-1; clone_size: .; cdr3_nt: TGTGCCAGCAGCCCAATTGTTTCGACAGGAGAAGCTTTCTTT; cdr3_aa: CASSPIVSTGEAFF
v_call: TRBV7-2; d_call: TRBD2; j_call: TRBJ2-7; clone_size: .; cdr3_nt: TGTGCCAGCAGCTTGGGGTCTAGCGGGTTTCAAACCTCCTACGAGCAGTACTTC; cdr3_aa: CASSLGSSGFQTSYEQYF
v_call: TRBV27; d_call: .; j_call: TRBJ1-1; clone_size: .; cdr3_nt: TGTGCCAGCGGGGTACTGAACACTGAAGCTTTCTTT; cdr3_aa: CASGVLNTEAFF
v_call: TRBV6-1; d_call: .; j_call: TRBJ2-7; clone_size: .; cdr3_nt: TGTGCCAGCAGTGACCGGCCCGAGCAGTACTTC; cdr3_aa: CASSDRPEQYF